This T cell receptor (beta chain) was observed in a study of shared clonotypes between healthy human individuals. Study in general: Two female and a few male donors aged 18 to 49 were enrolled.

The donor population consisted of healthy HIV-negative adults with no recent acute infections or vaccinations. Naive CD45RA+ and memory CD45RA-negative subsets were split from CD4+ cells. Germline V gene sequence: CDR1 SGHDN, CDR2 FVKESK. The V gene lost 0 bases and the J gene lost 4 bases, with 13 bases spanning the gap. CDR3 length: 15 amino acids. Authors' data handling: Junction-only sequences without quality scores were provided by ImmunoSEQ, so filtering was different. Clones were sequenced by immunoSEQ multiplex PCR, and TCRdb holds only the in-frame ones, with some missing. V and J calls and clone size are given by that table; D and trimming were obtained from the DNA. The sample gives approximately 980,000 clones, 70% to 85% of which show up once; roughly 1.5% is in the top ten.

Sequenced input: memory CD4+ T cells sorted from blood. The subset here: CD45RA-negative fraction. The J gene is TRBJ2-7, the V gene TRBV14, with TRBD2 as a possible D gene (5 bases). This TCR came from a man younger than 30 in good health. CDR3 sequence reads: CASSQDPVRRYEQYF. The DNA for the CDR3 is TGTGCCAGCAGCCAAGATCCCGTCAGGAGGTACGAGCAGTACTTC.